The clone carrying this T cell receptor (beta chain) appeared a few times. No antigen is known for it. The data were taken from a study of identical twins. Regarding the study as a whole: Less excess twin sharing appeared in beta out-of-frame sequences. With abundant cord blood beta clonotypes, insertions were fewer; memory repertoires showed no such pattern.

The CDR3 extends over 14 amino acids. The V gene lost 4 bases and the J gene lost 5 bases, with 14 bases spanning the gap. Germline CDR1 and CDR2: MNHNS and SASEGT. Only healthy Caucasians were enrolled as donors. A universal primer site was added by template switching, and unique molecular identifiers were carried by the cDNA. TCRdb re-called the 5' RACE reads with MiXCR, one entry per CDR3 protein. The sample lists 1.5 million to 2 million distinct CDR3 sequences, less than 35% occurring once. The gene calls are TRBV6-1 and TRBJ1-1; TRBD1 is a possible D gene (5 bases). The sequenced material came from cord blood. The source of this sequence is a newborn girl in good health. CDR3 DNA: TGTGCCAGCAGTGCCACGGGACCGATAACTGAAGCTTTCTTT. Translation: CASSATGPITEAFF.